Below are 13 T cell receptor beta chains sequenced from a single sample in a study of T cell changes during pregnancy in multiple sclerosis. TCRdb keeps only in-frame clones here, not all; method: immunoSEQ multiplex PCR. The sample comprises 71,000 or so clones, 90% to 95% of which are singletons, and approximately 1.1% rests with the top ten. Material: peripheral blood, obtained in the third trimester of pregnancy. Source of these receptors: a female donor with multiple sclerosis, enrolled in a pregnancy study.

This clone was seen just once. The rearrangement links TRBV11-2 to TRBJ2-5; TRBD1 is a possible D gene (5 bases). CDR1 is SGHAT and CDR2 is FQNNGV in the germline V gene. V lost 1 base and J lost 5, with 14 bases in between. The CDR3 runs to 15 residues. This CDR3 reads CASSLGAGNLETQYF. As DNA, the CDR3 is TGTGCCAGCAGCTTAGGGGCAGGGAATCTCGAGACCCAGTACTTC.

The rearrangement uses TRBV12-5 and TRBJ2-7; TRBD2 might be the D (7 bases). Germline lookup yields CDR1 LGHNT and CDR2 FRNRAP. The CDR3 covers 15 residues. Trimming took 1 base from V and 3 from J, leaving 13 bases between them. For the CDR3, the DNA is TGTGCTAGTGGTTTGGGGGGCGGGGGCAGCTACGAGCAGTACTTC. Its protein product is CASGLGGGGSYEQYF. Complete variable domain (other parts from reference TRBV12-5 and TRBJ2-7): DARVTQTPRHKVTEMGQEVTMRCQPILGHNTVFWYRQTMMQGLELLAYFRNRAPLDDSGMPKDRFSAEMPDATLATLKIQPSEPRDSAVYFCASGLGGGGSYEQYFGPGTRLTVT.

The chain uses TRBV7-2 and TRBJ2-7; 7 bases are a match to TRBD2. The CDR3 has 15 amino acids. CDR1 and CDR2 (germline): SGHTA, FQGNSA. With V trimmed by 2 bases and J by 4 bases, 8 bases remained unmatched. Written as DNA, the CDR3 is TGTGCCAGCAGCTTAAGTGGCGGGAGTTTATACGAGCAGTACTTC. Protein: CASSLSGGSLYEQYF.

The gene calls are TRBV19 and TRBJ2-7; 13 bases agree with TRBD2. CDR1 LNHDA and CDR2 SQIVND come from the germline V gene (reference sequence). The CDR3 is 15 amino acids. V gave up 3 bases and J gave up 3 bases; unmatched junction bases: 2. CDR3: CASSMWTSGSYEQYF. Here the CDR3 DNA reads TGTGCCAGTAGTATGTGGACTAGCGGGAGCTACGAGCAGTACTTC.

The V call is TRBV5-1, the J call TRBJ1-1, with D tentatively TRBD1 (6 bases). From germline, CDR1 is SGHRS and CDR2 YFSETQ. V lost 4 bases and J lost 5, with 15 bases in between. This CDR3 has 14 residues. In DNA form, the CDR3 reads TGCGCCAGCAGCCTTCGAATCCAGGGGACTGAAGCTTTCTTT. It encodes CASSLRIQGTEAFF.

The rearrangement links TRBV18 to TRBJ2-7, with a weak D call TRBD1 (6 bases). V gave up 3 bases and J gave up 3 bases, with 15 bases separating them. The CDR3 is 15 amino acids. Germline V gene lookup returns CDR1 KGHSH and CDR2 LQKENI. The CDR3 DNA is TGTGCCAGCTCACCCCGGAACAGGGAGATCTACGAGCAGTACTTC. Translation: CASSPRNREIYEQYF.

The chain couples TRBV19 to TRBJ2-7, with 9 bases fitting TRBD2. After removal of 3 bases from V and 6 bases from J, the junction contained 3 bases not matched to a gene. Germline CDR1 is LNHDA and CDR2 is SQIVND (reference sequence). The CDR3 loop spans 13 amino acids. The CDR3 nucleotides read TGTGCCAGTAGTATGGCGGGAGGGATCGAGCAGTACTTC. This sequence encodes CASSMAGGIEQYF.

This sequence joins TRBV21-1 and TRBJ2-3; the table gives TRBD2 as D, unverified against the DNA. TRBV21-1 is shown as a pseudogene. CDR3 length: 15 residues. CDR3 in amino acids: CASSKEGLSTDTQYF. CDR3 DNA: TGTGCCAGCAGCAAAGAGGGACTAAGCACAGATACGCAGTATTTT.

This chain uses TRBV6-5 with TRBJ1-2; 7 nucleotides agree with TRBD1. CDR1 is MNHEY, CDR2 SVGAGI, per germline. This CDR3 is built from 16 residues. V was clipped by 3 bases and J by 0 bases; unmatched bases: 7. The CDR3 sequence: CASSYRTGAANYGYTF. The CDR3 coding sequence is TGTGCCAGCAGTTATCGGACAGGTGCAGCTAACTATGGCTACACCTTC.

The rearrangement uses TRBV25-1 and TRBJ2-5; 11 nucleotides align to TRBD1. There are 12 residues in the CDR3. J lost 5 bases, V lost 8 bases, and 1 base had no gene match. Germline CDR1 and CDR2: MGHDK and SYGVNS. The CDR3 is CASGQGAETQYF. In nucleotides, the CDR3 is TGTGCCAGCGGACAGGGGGCTGAGACCCAGTACTTC.

This sequence joins TRBV5-1 and TRBJ1-3; a weak D match, TRBD1 (6 bases). Looked up from germline, CDR1 is SGHRS and CDR2 is YFSETQ. The germline V and J ends were trimmed by 4 bases and 0 bases, with 17 bases remaining between them. This CDR3 region has 17 residues. The CDR3 DNA reads TGCGCCAGCAGCCCCCGGGGGGGGCATGGCTCTGGAAACACCATATATTTT. Translated: CASSPRGGHGSGNTIYF.

The chain joins TRBV7-6 to TRBJ1-1; tentative D call: TRBD1 (5 bases). The CDR3 loop spans 13 amino acids. Between the trimmed V and J ends, which lost 5 bases and 5 bases, there was a span of 12 bases. CDR1 and CDR2 (germline): SGHVS, FNYEAQ. The CDR3 DNA follows: TGTGCCAGCAGCCTCGAAGGGGCTACTGAAGCTTTCTTT. Amino acids: CASSLEGATEAFF.

The chain recombines TRBV6-1 with TRBJ2-3; D is possibly TRBD1 (6 bases). V gave up 6 bases and J gave up 0 bases, with 10 bases separating them. CDR1 and CDR2 from the germline V gene are MNHNS and SASEGT. This CDR3 has 14 residues. The CDR3 bases are TGTGCCAGCAGGTCAGGGGTAAGCACAGATACGCAGTATTTT. It encodes CASRSGVSTDTQYF.